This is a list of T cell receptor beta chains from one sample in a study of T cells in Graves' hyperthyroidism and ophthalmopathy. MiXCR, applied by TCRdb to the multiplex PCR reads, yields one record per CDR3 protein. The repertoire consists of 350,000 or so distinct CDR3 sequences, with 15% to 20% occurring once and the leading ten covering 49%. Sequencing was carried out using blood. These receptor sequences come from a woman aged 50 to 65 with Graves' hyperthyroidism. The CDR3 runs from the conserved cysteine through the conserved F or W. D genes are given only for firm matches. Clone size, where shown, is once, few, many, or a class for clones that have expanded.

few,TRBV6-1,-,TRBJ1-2,TGTGCCAGCAGTAGTCAAGGAGGCTACACCTTC,CASSSQGGYTF
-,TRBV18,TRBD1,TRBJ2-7,TGTGCCAGCTCACCTAACCAGGGACAGGGGTATACCTACGAGCAGTACTTC,CASSPNQGQGYTYEQYF
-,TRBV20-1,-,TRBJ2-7,TGCAGTGCTAGGACAGGCGCCTCCTACGAGCAGTACTTC,CSARTGASYEQYF
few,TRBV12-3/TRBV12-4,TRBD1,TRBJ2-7,TGTGCCAGCAGTCCTTTATCTGGACAGGGCCGAAGGGACGAGCAGTACTTC,CASSPLSGQGRRDEQYF
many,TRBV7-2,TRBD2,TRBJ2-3,TGTGCCAGCAGCTTCGGCGGGAGGGCAGATACGCAGTATTTT,CASSFGGRADTQYF
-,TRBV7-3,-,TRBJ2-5,TGTGCCAGCAGCTCCGGCCTCTCCGGGGAGACCCAGTACTTC,CASSSGLSGETQYF
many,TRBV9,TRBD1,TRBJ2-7,TGTGCCAGCAGCGAAGGGACAGGGGCGCACGACGAGCAGTACTTC,CASSEGTGAHDEQYF
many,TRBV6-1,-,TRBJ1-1,TGTGCCAGCATCCTGGGTCTGGGGAACACTGAAGCTTTCTTT,CASILGLGNTEAFF
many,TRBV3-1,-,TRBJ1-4,TGTGCCAGCAGCCAGTCGGAAAAACTGTTTTTT,CASSQSEKLFF
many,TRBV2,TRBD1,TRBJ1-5,TGTGCCAGCAGTGGAGCCCGGACAGGGAGCCAGCCCCAGCATTTT,CASSGARTGSQPQHF
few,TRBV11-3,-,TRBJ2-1,TGTGCCAGCAGCTCGGGACCTGCGAATGAGCAGTTCTTC,CASSSGPANEQFF
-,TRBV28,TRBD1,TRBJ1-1,TGTGCCAGCAGTCAAACAGGGGGTGGTATCCCTCGTCGAGCTTTCTTT,CASSQTGGGIPRRAFF
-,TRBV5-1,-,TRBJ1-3,TGCGCCAGCAGCTTGGGGACAGCTGGAAACACCATATATTTT,CASSLGTAGNTIYF
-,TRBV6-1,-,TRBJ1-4,TGTGCCAGCAGTCACGGGACCGGCGAAAAACTGTTTTTT,CASSHGTGEKLFF
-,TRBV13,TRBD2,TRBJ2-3,TGTGCCAGCAGCCTCGAGACTAGCGGGGATACTAGCACAGATACGCAGTATTTT,CASSLETSGDTSTDTQYF
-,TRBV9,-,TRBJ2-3,TGTGCCAGCAGCCCCCTTCGATTTGAGGGAGATACGCAGTATTTT,CASSPLRFEGDTQYF
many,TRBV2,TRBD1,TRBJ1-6,TGTGCCAGCAGTGATAGGGGACAGGGTCATTCACCCCTCCACTTT,CASSDRGQGHSPLHF
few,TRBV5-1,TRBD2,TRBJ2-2,TGCGCCAGCAGAACCGGGACTATAAACACCGGGGAGCTGTTTTTT,CASRTGTINTGELFF
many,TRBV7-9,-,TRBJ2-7,TGTGCCAGCAGCTTATGGCAGTCTGCGCAGTACTTC,CASSLWQSAQYF
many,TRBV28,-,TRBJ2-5,TGTGCCAGCAGCAAACACCCGTACCAAGAGACCCAGTACTTC,CASSKHPYQETQYF
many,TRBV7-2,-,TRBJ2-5,TGTGCCAGCAGCTTAGAAGTAGCAAGTCGTGAGACCCAGTACTTC,CASSLEVASRETQYF
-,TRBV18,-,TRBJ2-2,TGTGCCAGCTCACCACCGGTGGGGCGAACCGGGGAGCTGTTTTTT,CASSPPVGRTGELFF
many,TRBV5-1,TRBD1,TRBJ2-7,TGCGCCAGCAGCTCGGGACAGGGCACGGGGGAGCAGTACTTC,CASSSGQGTGEQYF
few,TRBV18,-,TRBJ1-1,TGTGCCAGCTCAATACTGACAGCAATGAACACTGAAGCTTTCTTT,CASSILTAMNTEAFF
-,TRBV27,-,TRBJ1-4,TGTGCCAGCAGTTTAACGGTAGCAAATGAAAAACTGTTTTTT,CASSLTVANEKLFF
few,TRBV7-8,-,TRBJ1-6,TGTGCCAGCAGCTTAACGACGCCCCGGCAATCACCCCTCCACTTT,CASSLTTPRQSPLHF
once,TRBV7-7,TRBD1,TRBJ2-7,TGTGCTAGCAGCCGCGCCGGGACAGCCGGCTACAATGAGCAGTACTTC,CASSRAGTAGYNEQYF
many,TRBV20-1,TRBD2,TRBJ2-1,TGCAGTGCGGGAACCGGGACTAGCGGCTACAATGAGCAGTTCTTC,CSAGTGTSGYNEQFF
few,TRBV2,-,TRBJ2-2,TGTGCCAGCAGTACCGGAGGGCTGGGGGCCAGGGCCGGGGAGCTGTTTTTT,CASSTGGLGARAGELFF
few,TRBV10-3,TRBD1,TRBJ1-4,TGTGCCACCCAGCAGGGGGCAACTAATGAAAAACTGTTTTTT,CATQQGATNEKLFF
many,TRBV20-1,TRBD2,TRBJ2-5,TGCAGTGCTGGGACTAGCGGCCTACAAGAGACCCAGTACTTC,CSAGTSGLQETQYF
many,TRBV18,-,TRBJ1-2,TGTGCCAGCTCACCAGGGGATGGCTACACCTTC,CASSPGDGYTF
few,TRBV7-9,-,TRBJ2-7,TGTGCCAGCAGCCGCGCAGGGGTCGACGAGCAGTACTTC,CASSRAGVDEQYF
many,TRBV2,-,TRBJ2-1,TGTGCCAGCAGTGAAGGGCAGAGCTCCTACAATGAGCAGTTCTTC,CASSEGQSSYNEQFF
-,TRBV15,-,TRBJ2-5,TGTGCCACCAGCAGAGGTGGGAGCCAAGAGACCCAGTACTTC,CATSRGGSQETQYF
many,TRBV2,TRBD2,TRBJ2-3,TGTGCCAGCAGTGATCGGCTAGCGGGAGGGGATACGCAGTATTTT,CASSDRLAGGDTQYF
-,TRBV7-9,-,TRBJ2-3,TGTGTCACCGGGCGGGTAGGGGCCACAGATACGCAGTATTTT,CVTGRVGATDTQYF
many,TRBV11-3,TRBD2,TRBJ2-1,TGTGCCAGCAGCTTAGATGGCCTCGGGGAGGGACGGGAGAATGAGCAGTTCTTC,CASSLDGLGEGRENEQFF
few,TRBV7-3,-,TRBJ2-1,TGTGCCAGCAGCTCCGTCAGTGGAAATGAGCAGTTCTTC,CASSSVSGNEQFF
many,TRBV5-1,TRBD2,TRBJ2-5,TGCGCCAGCTGCCCAACTAGCGGCCGGGCGGAGACCCAGTACTTC,CASCPTSGRAETQYF
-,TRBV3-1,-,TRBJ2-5,TGTGCCAGCAGCCACGAAGAGACCCAGTACTTC,CASSHEETQYF
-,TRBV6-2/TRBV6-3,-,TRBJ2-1,TGTGCCAGCAGTTACGGTGGAACCTACAATGAGCAGTTCTTC,CASSYGGTYNEQFF
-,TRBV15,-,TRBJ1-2,TGTGCCTCTAGGGGTGCCGGAGAGGTAGGGGGCTACACCTTC,CASRGAGEVGGYTF
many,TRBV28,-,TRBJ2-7,TGTGCCAGCAGTTCCACCGGGACCTTGAGCTCCTACGAGCAGTACTTC,CASSSTGTLSSYEQYF
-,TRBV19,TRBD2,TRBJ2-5,TGTGCCAGTAGTACGACTAGCGGGGGGGCTGAGACCCAGTACTTC,CASSTTSGGAETQYF
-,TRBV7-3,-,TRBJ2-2,TGTGCCAGCAGCTTAACGGTGCACACCGGGGAGCTGTTTTTT,CASSLTVHTGELFF
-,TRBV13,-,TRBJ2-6,TGTGCCAGCAGCCTGGCCGGGGGTCCCCTCTCTGGGGCCAACGTCCTGACTTTC,CASSLAGGPLSGANVLTF
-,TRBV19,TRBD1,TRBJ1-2,TGTGCCAGTAGTCCCCACGCTGCGACAGGGGGTTATGGCTACACCTTC,CASSPHAATGGYGYTF
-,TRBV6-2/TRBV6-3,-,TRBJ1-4,TGTGCCAGCAGTTCACGGACAGCTGCAACTAATGAAAAACTGTTTTTT,CASSSRTAATNEKLFF
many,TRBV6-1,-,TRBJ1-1,TGTGCCAGCAGTGCTAGGGGACAAATGAACACTGAAGCTTTCTTT,CASSARGQMNTEAFF
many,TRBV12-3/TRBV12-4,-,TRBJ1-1,TGTGCCAGCAGTTTAGGCCCGGAGGGGACTGAAGCTTTCTTT,CASSLGPEGTEAFF
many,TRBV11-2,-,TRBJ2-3,TGTGCCAGCAGCTTAGTAACACAGGGAGAGTACGTGGATACGCAGTATTTT,CASSLVTQGEYVDTQYF
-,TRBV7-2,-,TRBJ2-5,TGTGCCAGCAGCCCCCGCGAGTTGGAGACCCAGTACTTC,CASSPRELETQYF
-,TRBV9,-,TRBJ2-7,TGTGCCAGCAGCCTTGACCCAGCGTCATCCTACGAGCAGTACTTC,CASSLDPASSYEQYF
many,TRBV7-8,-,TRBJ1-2,TGTGCCAGCAGCTTAAATGTCCAGGGAGCTAACTATGGCTACACCTTC,CASSLNVQGANYGYTF
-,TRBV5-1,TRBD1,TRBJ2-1,TGCGCCAGCAGCCAGGGACAGGGGGCGCGATCAAGTGAGCAGTTCTTC,CASSQGQGARSSEQFF
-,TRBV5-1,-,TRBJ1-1,TGCACCAGCAGCTTGGCAGGGCAGAACACTGAAGCTTTCTTT,CTSSLAGQNTEAFF
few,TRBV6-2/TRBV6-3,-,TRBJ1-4,TGTGCCAGCAGTTATCAGGGGAGCCATGAAAAACTGTTTTTT,CASSYQGSHEKLFF
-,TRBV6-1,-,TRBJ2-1,TGTGCCAGCAGCCGGGATATCAACAATGAGCAGTTCTTC,CASSRDINNEQFF